The sample holds many counts of the clone carrying this T cell receptor beta chain. The target antigen is unknown. There are 15 residues in the CDR3. Trimming took off 4 bases at V and 0 bases at J, with 10 bases between the two ends. The germline V gene encodes CDR1 MDHEN and CDR2 SYDVKM. The data belong to a study of T cell repertoires in cytomegalovirus infection. Looking at the study overall: It was recently identified HLA-C-restricted and well-studied HLA-B-restricted CMV epitopes that the study used. CMV infection together with matching HLA type was indicated by public TCR beta signatures.

TCRdb recomputed calls from the reads with MiXCR, one row per CDR3 protein. This sample has around 34,000 distinct CDR3 sequences, with roughly 54% found just once. Overall study results and limits: Predominance within the ex vivo response was attributable to HLA-C-restricted CMV-specific TCR beta clonotypes. The study identified carriers of CMV plus the relevant HLA from cumulative public TCR beta family frequency.

Here the sequenced sample was CD8+ T cells from cultured PBMCs, taken from culture after CMV antigen stimulation. This clonotype was sampled from a human donor in good health (CMV status not recorded). Some clones in this sample may be carry-over from other donors' samples. The rearrangement joins TRBV28 to TRBJ2-1; D might be TRBD1 (5 bases). CDR3 DNA: TGTGCCAGCAGTTCCCAGGGATTCTCCTACAATGAGCAGTTCTTC. It specifies CASSSQGFSYNEQFF.